The 25 T cell receptor beta chains below were found in one sample sequenced in a study of identical twins listed by TCRdb under 2016. Receptor libraries were prepared by 5' RACE. Sequencing was carried out with an Illumina HiSeq 2000. The public reads were reanalyzed by TCRdb: fastp trimming at Q25, MiXCR alignment, in-frame beta chains only. Rows with a matching CDR3 protein are joined into one entry that keeps the most common DNA and genes. This sample holds under 900,000 distinct CDR3 sequences; about 12% were observed only once. The leading ten clones occupy around 1.6% of the sample. These data also formed part of another study, on yellow fever vaccine responses in identical twins.

The sample taken for sequencing was PBMCs. These receptors were collected from a woman in her late teens or twenties in good health.

The chain joins TRBV11-1 to TRBJ1-4; possibly TRBD1 for D (6 bases). V lost 4 bases and J lost 0, with 21 bases in between. CDR3 length: 19 amino acids. In germline, CDR1 is SGHAT, CDR2 FQDESV (reference sequence). In nucleotides, the CDR3 is TGTGCCAGCAGCTCCTACCGCCAGGGGAGGGATGCAACTAATGAAAAACTGTTTTTT. Translated, it gives CASSSYRQGRDATNEKLFF.

This clonotype has more than one count but fewer than ten. The chain couples TRBV20-1 to TRBJ1-5; possibly TRBD1 for D (6 bases). V was trimmed by 5 bases and J by 0 bases, leaving 11 bases between them. This CDR3 has 14 residues. The germline gives CDR1 DFQATT, CDR2 SNEGSKA (reference sequence). CDR3: CSAVQGYSNQPQHF. In nucleotides, the CDR3 is TGCAGTGCTGTCCAGGGGTATAGCAATCAGCCCCAGCATTTT.

This clonotype was observed a few times. This chain uses TRBV3-1 with TRBJ2-3, with 11 bases aligning to TRBD2. The CDR3 length is 16 residues. With 3 bases clipped from V and 4 bases from J, the junction kept 6 bases outside the gene matches. The germline gives CDR1 LGHDT, CDR2 YNNKEL (reference sequence). CDR3 in amino acids: CASSHQLAGDADTQYF. In nucleotides, the CDR3 is TGTGCCAGCAGCCATCAACTAGCGGGGGACGCAGATACGCAGTATTTT.

This clonotype showed up just a few times. This chain connects TRBV9 to TRBJ1-1, with unresolved D. Germline CDR1 reads SGDLS; CDR2 reads YYNGEE. V was cut by 0 bases and J by 0 bases, with 12 bases left in between. The CDR3 extends over 16 amino acids. For the CDR3, the DNA is TGTGCCAGCAGCGTAGGGCAGGCTTTCATGAACACTGAAGCTTTCTTT. Translating it yields CASSVGQAFMNTEAFF. Full variable domain (remainder filled in from reference TRBV9 and TRBJ1-1): DSGVTQTPKHLITATGQRVTLRCSPRSGDLSVYWYQQSLDQGLQFLIQYYNGEERAKGNILERFSAQQFPDLHSELNLSSLELGDSALYFCASSVGQAFMNTEAFFGQGTRLTVV.

This clonotype showed up many times. The chain combines TRBV20-1 with TRBJ2-5; tentative D call: TRBD1 (5 bases). Germline-derived CDR1 and CDR2 are DFQATT and SNEGSKA (reference sequence). V was clipped by 2 bases and J by 1 base, with 11 bases between them. This CDR3 region has 14 residues. CDR3 sequence reads: CSARSYQGQETQYF. DNA of the CDR3: TGCAGTGCTAGATCTTACCAGGGCCAAGAGACCCAGTACTTC.

The chain employs TRBV6-1 and TRBJ2-2, with 10 positions matching TRBD1. CDR3 size: 15 residues. CDR1 is MNHNS and CDR2 is SASEGT in the germline V gene. The V segment lost 2 bases and the J segment 6 bases; nucleotides outside the gene matches: 3. CDR3 DNA: TGTGCCAGCAGTGAACCCGGGACAGGGGCCGGGGAGCTGTTTTTT. Translation: CASSEPGTGAGELFF.

J is TRBJ2-1 and V is TRBV6-5, with 9 bases that match TRBD1. The CDR3 contains 15 residues. Germline V gene data show CDR1 as MNHEY and CDR2 as SVGAGI. V lost 4 bases, J lost 7 bases, and 8 bases stayed unmatched. In DNA form, the CDR3 reads TGTGCCAGCAGTTTCCAGACAGGGGGTAGGAATGAGCAGTTCTTC. Its protein product is CASSFQTGGRNEQFF.

This sequence joins TRBV20-1 and TRBJ2-3, with 8 bases that match TRBD2. Germline values: CDR1 DFQATT, CDR2 SNEGSKA (reference sequence). V shed 7 bases, J shed 4 bases, and the junction held 4 bases outside the gene matches. CDR3 length: 12 amino acids. The CDR3 DNA sequence: TGCAGTGGTTCTAGCGGGCCAGATACGCAGTATTTT. Amino acids: CSGSSGPDTQYF.

This clonotype was counted at least ten times. The chain has TRBV7-9 and TRBJ2-1; no clear D. The CDR3 extends over 11 amino acids. Per the germline V gene, CDR1 is SEHNR and CDR2 is FQNEAQ (reference sequence). Trimming removed 1 base from V and 13 bases from J, with 8 bases in between. DNA for the CDR3: TGTGCCAGCAGCTTAGAGAGCGTACAGTTCTTC. It specifies CASSLESVQFF.

This clonotype was found a few times. This chain links TRBV13 with TRBJ2-2; no firm D call. The CDR3 length is 12 residues. The V and J ends lost 4 bases and 13 bases respectively, with 13 bases between them. From germline, CDR1 is PRHDT and CDR2 FYEKMQ (reference sequence). The CDR3 here is CASSSGSFGLFF. In DNA, the CDR3 is TGTGCCAGCAGCTCCGGGTCGTTCGGGCTGTTTTTT.

V gene TRBV7-9 combines with J gene TRBJ1-1, with D possibly TRBD1 on 6 matching bases. V was clipped by 11 bases and J by 1 base, with 14 bases between them. The CDR3 has 13 amino acids. Germline CDR1 is SEHNR and CDR2 is FQNEAQ (reference sequence). The CDR3 sequence: CALAGDTNTEAFF. The CDR3 DNA is TGTGCCTTAGCCGGGGACACGAACACTGAAGCTTTCTTT.

This clonotype was seen more than once but under ten times. V usage is TRBV7-3 and J usage is TRBJ2-1, with D unresolved. Per the germline V gene, CDR1 is SGHTA and CDR2 is FQGTGA. Between the trimmed V and J ends, which lost 5 bases and 1 base, there was a span of 12 bases. CDR3 length equals 15 residues. The CDR3 sequence is CASSPGLQSYNEQFF. The CDR3 DNA is TGTGCCAGCAGCCCTGGGCTCCAGTCCTACAATGAGCAGTTCTTC.

This chain links TRBV6-1 with TRBJ1-2; D gene unclear. Germline loops: CDR1 MNHNS, CDR2 SASEGT. The CDR3 loop spans 12 amino acids. Trimming removed 7 bases at V and 4 bases at J, with 10 bases between. CDR3 region: CASMAGSYGYTF. In nucleotides, the CDR3 is TGTGCCAGCATGGCGGGGAGCTATGGCTACACCTTC.

A few counts support this clonotype. The junction shows a germline mismatch at one end, possibly a read error. The genes are TRBV28 and TRBJ2-5, with 9 nucleotides matching TRBD1. The CDR3 runs to 15 residues. Germline values: CDR1 MDHEN, CDR2 SYDVKM. CDR3 sequence reads: CASTLINRGRETQYF. CDR3 sequence (DNA): TGTGCCAGCACTTTAATAAACAGGGGGCGGGAGACCCAGTACTTC.

The chain is built from TRBV6-1 and TRBJ2-1; perhaps TRBD2 as D (5 bases). CDR1 is MNHNS, CDR2 SASEGT, per germline. This CDR3 has 16 residues. Between the trimmed V and J ends, which lost 5 bases and 2 bases, there was a span of 16 bases. CDR3 in DNA: TGTGCCAGCAGTAAACTCCTAGACTACGCCTACAATGAGCAGTTCTTC. It yields the protein CASSKLLDYAYNEQFF.

This clonotype was picked up a small number of times. V and J are TRBV2 and TRBJ2-7; TRBD2 is a possible D gene (6 bases). Germline CDR1 reads SNHLY; CDR2 reads FYNNEI. This CDR3 is built from 13 residues. The V end was cut by 7 bases, the J end by 5 bases, with 15 bases between. CDR3: CASNQGGGHEQYF. CDR3 DNA sequence: TGTGCCAGCAATCAGGGAGGTGGCCACGAGCAGTACTTC.

The chain has TRBV5-1 and TRBJ2-2, with D perhaps TRBD2 (6 bases). Germline V gene sequence: CDR1 SGHRS, CDR2 YFSETQ. V lost 0 bases to trimming and J lost 6 bases, with 18 bases between them. This CDR3 has 17 amino acids. CDR3 nucleotide sequence: TGCGCCAGCAGCTTGGGGGGACCGGGACTCCAGCCCGGGGAGCTGTTTTTT. Translating it yields CASSLGGPGLQPGELFF.

Ten or more counts support this clonotype. The V gene is TRBV27, the J gene TRBJ1-6; no clear D gene. V shed 3 bases and J shed 8 bases, with 11 bases lying between them. CDR1 and CDR2 (germline): MNHEY, SMNVEV (reference sequence). This CDR3 is built from 14 residues. This chain's CDR3 is CASSFSAVHSPLHF. The CDR3, as DNA: TGTGCCAGCAGTTTTTCGGCAGTACATTCACCCCTCCACTTT.

The V call is TRBV4-1, the J call TRBJ1-4, with D hard to call. The germline V gene encodes CDR1 MGHRA and CDR2 YSYEKL. The V and J ends lost 0 bases and 0 bases respectively, with 8 bases between them. The CDR3 extends over 16 amino acids. The CDR3 loop is CASSQDTRATNEKLFF. The CDR3 region has the DNA TGCGCCAGCAGCCAAGATACCAGAGCAACTAATGAAAAACTGTTTTTT.

This clonotype was found a few times. The J gene is TRBJ1-2, the V gene TRBV9; D gene ambiguous. Per germline, CDR1 SGDLS and CDR2 YYNGEE. The CDR3 loop spans 14 amino acids. Trimming removed 0 bases from V and 3 bases from J, with 9 bases in between. CDR3 residues: CASSVGSVDYGYTF. DNA of the CDR3: TGTGCCAGCAGCGTAGGCAGTGTGGACTATGGCTACACCTTC.

Only a few counts were recorded for this clonotype. The J gene is TRBJ2-3, the V gene TRBV29-1; maybe TRBD1 (5 bases). Germline CDR1 is SQVTM and CDR2 is ANQGSEA. V was shortened by 3 bases and J by 1 base, with 8 bases between the two germline ends. This CDR3 is built from 13 residues. CDR3 sequence: CSVEVQGTDTQYF. CDR3 nucleotides: TGCAGCGTTGAGGTACAGGGCACAGATACGCAGTATTTT.

J is TRBJ1-2 and V is TRBV5-1; 8 bases agree with TRBD1. This CDR3 has 15 residues. Germline values: CDR1 SGHRS, CDR2 YFSETQ. After removal of 4 bases from V and 4 bases from J, the junction contained 9 bases not matched to a gene. The DNA of the CDR3 is TGCGCCAGCAGCCTCGGACAGGGTACTGGCTATGGCTACACCTTC. Amino acids: CASSLGQGTGYGYTF.

This clonotype was observed once. This chain joins TRBV12-3 or TRBV12-4 and TRBJ2-5, with TRBD2 identical over 15 bases. This CDR3 spans 17 amino acids. The junction had 6 bases not matched to a gene; V was cut back by 6 bases and J by 1 base. The CDR3, as DNA: TGTGCCAGCAGCGACGGGACTAGCGGGGGGCTCCAAGAGACCCAGTACTTC. It yields the protein CASSDGTSGGLQETQYF.

V and J are TRBV5-1 and TRBJ2-3; D remains ambiguous. Germline CDR1 is SGHRS and CDR2 is YFSETQ. The CDR3 totals 15 residues. Trimming took off 0 bases at V and 2 bases at J, with 10 bases between the two ends. CDR3 DNA: TGCGCCAGCAGCTTGGACATATCGGCCACAGATACGCAGTATTTT. This gives the protein CASSLDISATDTQYF.

The rearrangement links TRBV7-3 to TRBJ2-7, with D tentatively TRBD1 or TRBD2 (5 bases each). Trimming removed 4 bases at V and 7 bases at J, with 17 bases between. The CDR3 contains 14 residues. The germline V gene encodes CDR1 SGHTA and CDR2 FQGTGA. The CDR3 protein is CASSSDSMGREQYF. CDR3 in DNA: TGTGCCAGCAGCTCGGACTCGATGGGGCGAGAGCAGTACTTC.